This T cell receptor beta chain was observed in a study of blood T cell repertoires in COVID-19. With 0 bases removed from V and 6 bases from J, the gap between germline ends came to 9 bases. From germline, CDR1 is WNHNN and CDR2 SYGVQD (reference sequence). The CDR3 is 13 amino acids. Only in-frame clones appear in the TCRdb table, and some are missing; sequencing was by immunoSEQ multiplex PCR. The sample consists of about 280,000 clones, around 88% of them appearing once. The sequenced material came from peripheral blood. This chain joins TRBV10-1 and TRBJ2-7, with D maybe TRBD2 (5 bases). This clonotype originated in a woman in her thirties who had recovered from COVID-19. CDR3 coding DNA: TGCGCCAGCAGTGAGTCGAGAGAGGGCGAGCAGTACTTC. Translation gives CASSESREGEQYF.